The next 17 T cell receptor beta chains were all read from a single sample in a study of identical twins. Each CDR3 protein is one row after TCRdb ran MiXCR on the 5' RACE reads. The sample has 150,000 or so distinct CDR3 sequences; 3.5% are singletons. The specimen sequenced was memory T cells sorted from blood. The receptor source for this set is a man in his late teens or twenties in good health.

In its sample, this clonotype was seen many times. The chain is built from TRBV20-1 and TRBJ2-7; the D call may be TRBD1 or TRBD2 (6 bases each). Trimming left V 5 bases short and J 5 bases short, with 13 bases between. The CDR3 spans 12 residues. CDR1 and CDR2 (germline): DFQATT, SNEGSKA (reference sequence). CDR3: CSAHKGGNEQYV. Here the CDR3 DNA reads TGCAGTGCTCACAAAGGGGGGAACGAGCAGTACGTC.

The table lists this clonotype with many counts. CDR3 region: CASSLGGRGYTF. Written as DNA, the CDR3 is TGTGCCAGCAGCTTGGGGGGCAGGGGCTACACCTTC. V and J are TRBV5-6 and TRBJ1-2; D possibly corresponds to TRBD1 (5 bases). The germline V gene encodes CDR1 SGHDT and CDR2 YYEEEE. V lost 0 bases and J lost 8, with 8 bases in between. The CDR3 covers 12 residues. Complete variable domain (other parts from reference TRBV5-6 and TRBJ1-2): DAGVTQSPTHLIKTRGQQVTLRCSPKSGHDTVSWYQQALGQGPQFIFQYYEEEERQRGNFPDRFSGHQFPNYSSELNVNALLLGDSALYLCASSLGGRGYTFGSGTRLTVV.

This clonotype has ten or more counts. The V and J genes are TRBV12-3 or TRBV12-4 and TRBJ1-5; D ambiguous. CDR3 size: 16 residues. Deletions cut 6 bases from V and 2 bases from J, with 17 bases between. The CDR3 bases are TGTGCCAGCAGCGAACCCATTATGGGAGGCAATCAGCCCCAGCATTTT. Protein product: CASSEPIMGGNQPQHF.

This clonotype appeared many times. The chain links TRBV20-1 to TRBJ2-5; D might be TRBD1 (6 bases). The ends were cut back, 3 bases at V and 3 bases at J, with 11 bases in the middle. The CDR3 length is 13 residues. Per the germline V gene, CDR1 is DFQATT and CDR2 is SNEGSKA (reference sequence). CDR3: CSASRTAEETQYF. CDR3 DNA sequence: TGCAGTGCTAGTAGGACAGCCGAAGAGACCCAGTACTTC.

This clonotype was detected many times. The CDR3 region is CASSSGTGAAGELFF. The CDR3 region has the DNA TGTGCCAGCAGCTCCGGGACAGGGGCCGCCGGGGAGCTGTTTTTT. The chain links TRBV7-2 to TRBJ2-2; TRBD1 agrees at 10 bases. In germline, CDR1 is SGHTA, CDR2 FQGNSA. This CDR3 has 15 amino acids. With 4 bases clipped from V and 6 bases from J, the junction kept 5 bases outside the gene matches. The whole variable domain, remainder taken from reference TRBV7-2 and TRBJ2-2, is GAGVSQSPSNKVTEKGKDVELRCDPISGHTALYWYRQSLGQGLEFLIYFQGNSAPDKSGLPSDRFSAERTGGSVSTLTIQRTQQEDSAVYLCASSSGTGAAGELFFGEGSRLTVL.

This clonotype was counted at least ten times. The chain links TRBV7-2 to TRBJ1-6; D not certain. CDR3 length equals 16 residues. V lost 2 bases and J 0 bases, leaving 8 bases between the germline ends. Germline V gives CDR1 SGHTA, CDR2 FQGNSA. The CDR3 region is CASSLSASSYNSPLHF. The DNA of the CDR3 is TGTGCCAGCAGCTTAAGCGCCAGCTCCTATAATTCACCCCTCCACTTT.

This clonotype was detected many times. This sequence joins TRBV11-1 and TRBJ2-5; 7 nucleotides align to TRBD2. Germline trimming cut 2 bases from V and 3 bases from J; bases unmatched to any gene: 6. This CDR3 region has 15 residues. The germline CDR1 and CDR2 sequences are SGHAT and FQDESV (reference sequence). The CDR3 here is CASSLSASGKETQYF. The CDR3, as DNA: TGTGCCAGCAGCTTATCGGCTAGCGGCAAAGAGACCCAGTACTTC.

Remarks on this clonotype: This may be a read error, as it is one base from a much larger clone. The chain carries TRBV6-2 or TRBV6-3 and TRBJ2-1; no clear D. V lost 2 bases to trimming and J lost 5 bases, with 1 base between them. This CDR3 spans 11 amino acids. The germline gives CDR1 MNHEY, CDR2 SVGEGT. CDR3 in DNA: TGTGCCAGCAGTTACCACAATGAGCAGTTCTTC. Amino acids: CASSYHNEQFF.

The sample holds many counts of this clonotype. The V call is TRBV28, the J call TRBJ1-2; D unresolved. The CDR3 runs 12 residues. In germline, CDR1 is MDHEN, CDR2 SYDVKM. V was shortened by 9 bases and J by 8 bases, with 16 bases between the two germline ends. The chain's CDR3 is CASYGQEAGYTF. DNA for the CDR3: TGTGCCAGTTACGGGCAGGAAGCCGGCTACACCTTC.

This clonotype was seen ten or more times. The J gene is TRBJ2-1, the V gene TRBV15, with TRBD2 identical over 13 bases. This CDR3 spans 15 amino acids. Trimming took 9 bases from V and 4 from J; bases not matched to a gene: 6. Germline assignment: CDR1 LNHNV and CDR2 YYDKDF (reference sequence). In DNA form, the CDR3 reads TGTGCCACAAGAAGGACTAGCGGGAGTTACAATGAGCAGTTCTTC. It translates to CATRRTSGSYNEQFF.

This clonotype was observed at least ten times. This chain joins TRBV20-1 and TRBJ2-1; D call uncertain. V lost 5 bases and J lost 7, with 12 bases in between. CDR3 size: 12 residues. Germline CDR1 is DFQATT and CDR2 is SNEGSKA (reference sequence). The CDR3 sequence is CSAPALGNEQFF. As DNA, the CDR3 is TGCAGTGCTCCCGCCCTAGGAAATGAGCAGTTCTTC.

This clonotype was picked up many times. This chain uses TRBV19 with TRBJ2-4; TRBD1 might be the D (6 bases). The CDR3 covers 15 residues. The germline V and J ends were trimmed by 5 bases and 0 bases, with 11 bases remaining between them. CDR1 LNHDA and CDR2 SQIVND come from the germline V gene (reference sequence). CDR3 region: CASSLGQLAKNIQYF. The CDR3 region has the DNA TGTGCCAGTAGTTTAGGACAGCTAGCCAAAAACATTCAGTACTTC. Drawing the rest from reference TRBV19 and TRBJ2-4, the complete variable domain is DGGITQSPKYLFRKEGQNVTLSCEQNLNHDAMYWYRQDPGQGLRLIYYSQIVNDFQKGDIAEGYSVSREKKESFPLTVTSAQKNPTAFYLCASSLGQLAKNIQYFGAGTRLSVL.

This clonotype was seen ten or more times. The chain links TRBV20-1 to TRBJ2-3, with no clear D. This CDR3 is 15 amino acids long. Trimming cost V 4 bases and J 4 bases, with 18 bases left between them. Germline V gene data show CDR1 as DFQATT and CDR2 as SNEGSKA (reference sequence). CDR3 bases: TGCAGTGCTATCCTACTATCATTGTCCCCAGATACGCAGTATTTT. Translated, it gives CSAILLSLSPDTQYF.

This clonotype was counted many times. The chain uses TRBV6-1 and TRBJ1-5; D gene ambiguous. This CDR3 is 15 amino acids long. V was trimmed by 1 base and J by 12 bases, leaving 19 bases between them. In germline, CDR1 is MNHNS, CDR2 SASEGT. For the CDR3, the DNA is TGTGCCAGCAGTGAAGAAAGTATCGCCCGGGGTCTCCAGCATTTT. Translated: CASSEESIARGLQHF.

This clonotype was counted many times. This chain uses TRBV7-2 with TRBJ2-2; TRBD1 matches at 10 bases. Losses at the gene ends were 2 bases for V and 7 bases for J; bases not matched to a gene: 4. Germline CDR1 reads SGHTA; CDR2 reads FQGNSA. This CDR3 is built from 15 residues. Here the CDR3 reads CASSLKGQGNGELFF. The DNA of the CDR3 is TGTGCCAGCAGCTTAAAGGGACAGGGGAACGGGGAGCTGTTTTTT.

This clonotype was recorded many times. V is TRBV7-8 and J is TRBJ2-7; tentatively, D is TRBD1 or TRBD2 (5 bases each). V gave up 0 bases and J gave up 2 bases, with 11 bases separating them. CDR3 length: 15 amino acids. Germline V CDR1 and CDR2: SGHVS, FQNEAQ. CDR3 in amino acids: CASSLAERGPYEQYF. CDR3 bases: TGTGCCAGCAGCTTAGCAGAACGGGGCCCCTACGAGCAGTACTTC.

This clonotype was seen at least ten times. The V gene is TRBV5-1, the J gene TRBJ2-7; D is perhaps TRBD1 (6 bases). V was cut by 0 bases and J by 2 bases, with 12 bases left in between. This CDR3 is built from 15 residues. Germline CDR1 SGHRS, CDR2 YFSETQ. In nucleotides, the CDR3 is TGCGCCAGCAGCTTGGAGTCCAGGGGACCCTACGAGCAGTACTTC. This translates into CASSLESRGPYEQYF. Full variable domain (outside the CDR3, taken from reference TRBV5-1 and TRBJ2-7): KAGVTQTPRYLIKTRGQQVTLSCSPISGHRSVSWYQQTPGQGLQFLFEYFSETQRNKGNFPGRFSGRQFSNSRSEMNVSTLELGDSALYLCASSLESRGPYEQYFGPGTRLTVT.